The rows below give T cell receptor beta chains drawn from one sample of a study of cytomegalovirus exposure and HLA in healthy donors. Assay used: immunoSEQ multiplex PCR; TCRdb lists only in-frame clones, some missing. The data contain about 170,000 clones, more than 75% of them singletons. What was sequenced was PBMCs. These receptors came from a young man in good health and CMV-seropositive. CDR3s include the opening cysteine and the closing phenylalanine or tryptophan. The D gene is left open where the match is weak. Not every row has a clone size; where given, it reads once, few, many or a size class.

clone_size	v_call	d_call	j_call	cdr3_nt	cdr3_aa
once	TRBV20-1	-	TRBJ1-4	TGCAGTACTAGTAAGGGGGAAAAACTGTTTTTT	CSTSKGEKLFF
once	TRBV2	-	TRBJ2-7	TGTGCCAGCAGCTCCCTCCGGGCCGGGACCTACGAGCAGTACTTC	CASSSLRAGTYEQYF
-	TRBV9	-	TRBJ2-1	TGTGCCAGCAGCGTTCAGGGGACAACCAATGAGCAGTTCTTC	CASSVQGTTNEQFF
-	TRBV4-1	TRBD2	TRBJ2-1	TGCGCCAGCAGCCTAAAGGGAGGGAATGAGCAGTTCTTC	CASSLKGGNEQFF
-	TRBV19	-	TRBJ2-3	TGTGCCAGTTTGGGCCTTTTGTCAAGGGGGATTAGCACAGATACGCAGTATTTT	CASLGLLSRGISTDTQYF
once	TRBV6-4	TRBD2	TRBJ2-1	TGTGCCAGCAGCGCCCGGACTAGCGGGACTGAGCAGTTCTTC	CASSARTSGTEQFF
-	TRBV27	TRBD2	TRBJ2-3	TGTGCCAGCAGTTCTTACGGGAGGGCCGAAGATACGCAGTATTTT	CASSSYGRAEDTQYF
-	TRBV9	TRBD1	TRBJ1-2	TGTGCCAGCAGCCCCACGGGGGGACAGGGGGACTATGGCTACACCTTC	CASSPTGGQGDYGYTF
-	TRBV5-1	TRBD2	TRBJ2-7	TGCGCCAGCAGCTTGGTCGGTAGCGGGAGCTCCTACGAGCAGTACTTC	CASSLVGSGSSYEQYF
-	TRBV5-1	-	TRBJ2-7	TGCGCCAGCAGCTTGAAAGGGCAGGGATACGAGCAGTACTTC	CASSLKGQGYEQYF
-	TRBV6-5	TRBD1	TRBJ1-5	TGTGCCAGCAGTGGGACAGGGGGCAATCAGCCCCAGCATTTT	CASSGTGGNQPQHF
-	TRBV2	-	TRBJ1-3	TGTGCCAGCAGGGGTTCACGGGTGGATGGAAACACCATATATTTT	CASRGSRVDGNTIYF
-	TRBV11-2	-	TRBJ2-4	TGTGCCAGCAGCTTTCAGGTAGTCAAAAACATTCAGTACTTC	CASSFQVVKNIQYF
-	TRBV9	TRBD2	TRBJ2-1	TGTGCCAGCAGTCCCATGGGACTAGCGAATTTAGATGAGCAGTTCTTC	CASSPMGLANLDEQFF
-	TRBV10-3	TRBD1	TRBJ2-7	TGTGCCATCCGACAGGGGCTCCTTGTATCCTACGAGCAGTACTTC	CAIRQGLLVSYEQYF